These T cell receptor beta chains were read from a single sample in a study of cytomegalovirus exposure and HLA in healthy donors. Assay used: immunoSEQ multiplex PCR; TCRdb lists only in-frame clones, some missing. The sample has about 160,000 clones, roughly 79% seen once. Sequences were obtained from PBMCs. Every receptor here comes from a middle-aged woman in good health and CMV-seronegative. Each CDR3 is given with its conserved first and last residue. Each record gives: CDR3 DNA, CDR3 protein, V gene, clone size, J gene, D gene. D genes are given only for firm matches. Some rows mark clone size as missing; the rest say once, few, many or name a class of expanded clone.

TGTGCCTGGAGTAAGAATGTGCGGGGAGAGCAGTACTTC,CAWSKNVRGEQYF,TRBV30,once,TRBJ2-7,NA
TGTGCCAGCAGTCAAAAGATCGGCATGGGGCTTTACAATGAGCAGTTCTTC,CASSQKIGMGLYNEQFF,TRBV2,NA,TRBJ2-1,NA
TGTGCCAGCAGCTTAGGGACCTCTAGCGGGATCTTGGAGACCCAGTACTTC,CASSLGTSSGILETQYF,TRBV11-3,few,TRBJ2-5,TRBD2
TGTGCCAGCAGCTTAGGGCGGGAGAAAAAACTGTTTTTT,CASSLGREKKLFF,TRBV7-9,NA,TRBJ1-4,NA
TGTGCCTGGAGTGTGGGGAGGGGAGATCAGCCCCAGCATTTT,CAWSVGRGDQPQHF,TRBV30,NA,TRBJ1-5,NA
TGTGCCACCAGCTTAAAGGGACACGCACAGGACGAGCAGTACTTC,CATSLKGHAQDEQYF,TRBV15,NA,TRBJ2-7,NA
TGTGCCAGCAGTTTTCGGGGCAGCGGGGATCAGCCCCAGCATTTT,CASSFRGSGDQPQHF,TRBV28,NA,TRBJ1-5,NA
TGTGCCAGCAGTGAAGGAGTGTTTAGCAATCAGCCCCAGCATTTT,CASSEGVFSNQPQHF,TRBV6-1,NA,TRBJ1-5,NA
TGTGCCTGGAGTAACGGACAGGGGGGGACCTACGAGCAGTACTTC,CAWSNGQGGTYEQYF,TRBV30,NA,TRBJ2-7,TRBD1
TGTGCCAGCAGAATTGGACAGGCCTATGGCTACACCTTC,CASRIGQAYGYTF,TRBV28,NA,TRBJ1-2,TRBD1
TGTGCCAGCACCTTAGCGGGAGACAATGAGCAGTTCTTC,CASTLAGDNEQFF,TRBV25-1,few,TRBJ2-1,TRBD2
TGCGCCGTACAGGGGGCGGGCGTCAATGAGCAGTTCTTC,CAVQGAGVNEQFF,TRBV29-1,once,TRBJ2-1,TRBD1
TGTGCCAGCAGACCACCGGGACAGGTCACCGGGGAGCTGTTTTTT,CASRPPGQVTGELFF,TRBV6-5,few,TRBJ2-2,TRBD1
TGTGCCAGCAGTTTAATGGGACAGGTGAACTATGGCTACACCTTC,CASSLMGQVNYGYTF,TRBV27,NA,TRBJ1-2,TRBD1
TGTGCCAGCAGTTCCGGGACTAGCGGGGCAAACCCTTTAAACACCGGGGAGCTGTTTTTT,CASSSGTSGANPLNTGELFF,TRBV5-8,few,TRBJ2-2,TRBD2
TGTGCCTGGAGTGTAGGGGGCTACGAGCAGTACTTC,CAWSVGGYEQYF,TRBV30,NA,TRBJ2-7,NA
TGTGCCAGCAGCCCGAACCAGCGGTTGGAAAGTGAGCAGTTCTTC,CASSPNQRLESEQFF,TRBV7-8,NA,TRBJ2-1,NA
TGTGCTAGCAGCTCGGACAGGGAACACGAGCAGTACTTC,CASSSDREHEQYF,TRBV7-7,few,TRBJ2-7,TRBD1
TGCGCCAGCAGCTTGGGGCCGGAGGAGGATACGCAGTATTTT,CASSLGPEEDTQYF,TRBV5-1,NA,TRBJ2-3,NA
TGCAGCGGCGCGACCGACAGGGACACTGAAGCTTTCTTT,CSGATDRDTEAFF,TRBV29-1,NA,TRBJ1-1,TRBD1
TGTGCCAGCAGCTCTGCGCTGGGACAGGGAGATGGCTACACCTTC,CASSSALGQGDGYTF,TRBV27,NA,TRBJ1-2,TRBD1
TGTGCCAGCAGTGACCCGACAGCGGGGGGTTTGGAATCCTACGAGCAGTACTTC,CASSDPTAGGLESYEQYF,TRBV6-1,NA,TRBJ2-7,TRBD2
TGTGCCAGCAGTTTTAGCGGGAGCACAGATACGCAGTATTTT,CASSFSGSTDTQYF,TRBV27,NA,TRBJ2-3,TRBD2
TGTGCCAGCAGTGGGCAGGTGAGAGGGACTGAAGCTTTCTTT,CASSGQVRGTEAFF,TRBV2,NA,TRBJ1-1,NA
TGCGCCAGCAACCCGGACTCCACCAACGAGCAGTACTTC,CASNPDSTNEQYF,TRBV5-1,NA,TRBJ2-7,NA
TGTGCCAGCAGCCGAGAGGGACAGCAAGAGACCCAGTACTTC,CASSREGQQETQYF,TRBV5-5,few,TRBJ2-5,TRBD1
TGCGCCAGCAGCCATAGCAGCTTAAATGAGCAGTTCTTC,CASSHSSLNEQFF,TRBV4-1,NA,TRBJ2-1,NA
TGTGCCAGCTCACCACCGGACAGGGCTAAGAATGGCTACACCTTC,CASSPPDRAKNGYTF,TRBV18,NA,TRBJ1-2,TRBD1
TGTGCCAGCAGCTTGGCGGGAGTGGGGGGAGAGACCCAGTACTTC,CASSLAGVGGETQYF,TRBV11-2,once,TRBJ2-5,TRBD2
TGTGCCAGCAGTTTAAGCGGGGCGAACACCGGGGAGCTGTTTTTT,CASSLSGANTGELFF,TRBV6-5,NA,TRBJ2-2,TRBD2
TGTGCCAGCAGCTTAGTTTCGGGAGTGGGGTTCTTC,CASSLVSGVGFF,TRBV11-2,NA,TRBJ2-1,NA
TGTGCCAGCAGCTTTGGACAGGGGGTAGATGGCTACACCTTC,CASSFGQGVDGYTF,TRBV11-3,once,TRBJ1-2,TRBD1
TGTGCCAGCAGAATGAGAGCGGGAGTAGACAATGAGCAGTTCTTC,CASRMRAGVDNEQFF,TRBV6-1,NA,TRBJ2-1,TRBD2
TGTGCCAGCAGCCTGCGCACTGAAGCTTTCTTT,CASSLRTEAFF,TRBV11-2,NA,TRBJ1-1,NA
TGTGCCAGCAGCGTAACGGAAGCGGGAGTTGCCCAGTATTTT,CASSVTEAGVAQYF,TRBV9,NA,TRBJ2-3,TRBD2
TGTGCCAGCAGCCATTTCACTAGCCTGAGCTCCTACGAGCAGTACTTC,CASSHFTSLSSYEQYF,TRBV5-6,NA,TRBJ2-7,NA
TGCGCCAACTTCCTAACGAGGAGCGGGGTACGCACAGATACGCAGTATTTT,CANFLTRSGVRTDTQYF,TRBV5-1,NA,TRBJ2-3,TRBD2
TGTGCCAGCAGCTTAACAGGGGGCGTCTCGTACAATGAGCAGTTCTTC,CASSLTGGVSYNEQFF,TRBV7-3,NA,TRBJ2-1,TRBD1
TGTGCCAGCAGCTTAGAAAAGAGTCGCACCGGGGAGCTGTTTTTT,CASSLEKSRTGELFF,TRBV11-3,NA,TRBJ2-2,NA
TGTGCCAGCAGTGTTCTCCGGGACAGTCAACTCTATGGCTACACCTTC,CASSVLRDSQLYGYTF,TRBV2,NA,TRBJ1-2,TRBD1
TGTGCCAGCAGCCTGACTAGCGGGGTCTACAATGAGCAGTTCTTC,CASSLTSGVYNEQFF,TRBV9,NA,TRBJ2-1,TRBD2
TGTGCCAGCAGCTTAGAAGTGGGGACAGGGTTCGACGAGCAGTACTTC,CASSLEVGTGFDEQYF,TRBV11-3,few,TRBJ2-7,TRBD1
TGCGCCAGCAGCTTGGATCGGGGGGCGCTGGGAAACACCATATATTTT,CASSLDRGALGNTIYF,TRBV5-1,once,TRBJ1-3,NA
TGTGCCAGCAGTCTTATGGGGGGAACAGGTCTGGGTGTGGGCAATGAGCAGTTCTTC,CASSLMGGTGLGVGNEQFF,TRBV27,NA,TRBJ2-1,NA
TGTGCCTGGGCCCGGGACAGGGGCTGGGCCGAGCAGTACTTC,CAWARDRGWAEQYF,TRBV30,NA,TRBJ2-7,TRBD1
TGTGCCAGCACCTATCCGACTAGCACAGATACGCAGTATTTT,CASTYPTSTDTQYF,TRBV6-6,NA,TRBJ2-3,NA
TGTGCCAGCAGCTTAGATCGAGGGATAGCGGGAAGCTCCTACGAGCAGTACTTC,CASSLDRGIAGSSYEQYF,TRBV11-3,NA,TRBJ2-7,TRBD2
TGTGCCATCAGTAGGGACAGGGGGCAAGAGACCCAGTACTTC,CAISRDRGQETQYF,TRBV10-3,NA,TRBJ2-5,TRBD1
TGCGCCAGCAGTGGACAGGGAAAAGAGACCCAGTACTTC,CASSGQGKETQYF,TRBV10-2,NA,TRBJ2-5,TRBD1
TGCGCCAGCAGCGGGGGGGCCAGGGAAAATGAGCAGTTCTTC,CASSGGARENEQFF,TRBV5-1,few,TRBJ2-1,NA
TGCGCCAGCAGCTTGGGAGACACGGTAAAGACAGATACGCAGTATTTT,CASSLGDTVKTDTQYF,TRBV5-1,NA,TRBJ2-3,NA